Listed below are T cell receptor beta chains from one sample, sequenced in a study of spatial heterogeneity in lung cancer. TCRdb re-called the 5' RACE reads through MiXCR, storing one row per CDR3 protein. The repertoire holds some 120,000 distinct CDR3 sequences, with 10% to 15% as singletons. The specimen comprised PBMCs, sampled at follow-up. The receptors here all came from a male donor with early-stage non-small cell lung cancer. The CDR3 runs from the conserved cysteine through the conserved F or W. The order of the fields is J gene, clone size, V gene, D gene, CDR3 protein, CDR3 DNA. A D gene is named only where the DNA matches it firmly. Size is stated for part of the rows, as once, few or many counts, or as a class when the clone is expanded.

j_gene: TRBJ1-4
abundance: few
v_gene: TRBV7-9
d_gene: -
CDR3aa: CASSFSTGNEKLFF
CDR3nt: TGTGCCAGCAGCTTCTCCACAGGGAATGAAAAACTGTTTTTT

j_gene: TRBJ1-6
abundance: many
v_gene: TRBV7-8
d_gene: -
CDR3aa: CASSLVQGWGSPLHF
CDR3nt: TGTGCCAGCAGCTTAGTACAGGGTTGGGGTTCACCCCTCCACTTT

j_gene: TRBJ1-3
abundance: -
v_gene: TRBV12-3/TRBV12-4
d_gene: -
CDR3aa: CASSGNGDTIYF
CDR3nt: TGTGCCAGCAGCGGGAATGGAGACACCATATATTTT

j_gene: TRBJ1-5
abundance: many
v_gene: TRBV7-2
d_gene: -
CDR3aa: CASSSGHINQPQHF
CDR3nt: TGTGCCAGCAGCTCGGGACATATCAATCAGCCCCAGCATTTT

j_gene: TRBJ2-3
abundance: many
v_gene: TRBV20-1
d_gene: TRBD2
CDR3aa: CSARDLRGGRDTQYF
CDR3nt: TGCAGTGCTAGAGATCTACGGGGGGGCCGCGATACGCAGTATTTT

j_gene: TRBJ1-2
abundance: many
v_gene: TRBV5-5
d_gene: TRBD1
CDR3aa: CASSLEGQGHGYTF
CDR3nt: TGTGCCAGCAGCTTGGAGGGACAGGGTCATGGCTACACCTTC

j_gene: TRBJ2-2
abundance: -
v_gene: TRBV14
d_gene: -
CDR3aa: CASSQELATGELFF
CDR3nt: TGTGCCAGCAGCCAAGAGTTGGCCACCGGGGAGCTGTTTTTT

j_gene: TRBJ2-7
abundance: many
v_gene: TRBV14
d_gene: -
CDR3aa: CASSQGNEQYF
CDR3nt: TGTGCCAGCAGCCAAGGGAACGAGCAGTACTTC

j_gene: TRBJ1-2
abundance: -
v_gene: TRBV12-3/TRBV12-4
d_gene: TRBD1
CDR3aa: CASRQGANYGYTF
CDR3nt: TGTGCCAGTCGACAGGGTGCTAACTATGGCTACACCTTC

j_gene: TRBJ2-2
abundance: many
v_gene: TRBV12-3/TRBV12-4
d_gene: TRBD1
CDR3aa: CASNGQENTGELFF
CDR3nt: TGTGCCAGCAATGGACAGGAGAACACCGGGGAGCTGTTTTTT

j_gene: TRBJ2-1
abundance: -
v_gene: TRBV5-1
d_gene: -
CDR3aa: CASQVEASSYNEQFF
CDR3nt: TGCGCCAGTCAAGTAGAGGCTAGCTCCTACAATGAGCAGTTCTTC

j_gene: TRBJ2-1
abundance: -
v_gene: TRBV7-3
d_gene: -
CDR3aa: CASSSQGMNEQFF
CDR3nt: TGTGCCAGCAGCTCTCAGGGGATGAATGAGCAGTTCTTC

j_gene: TRBJ2-7
abundance: -
v_gene: TRBV28
d_gene: -
CDR3aa: CASSRGQSKLSYEQYF
CDR3nt: TGTGCCAGCAGCCGGGGGCAGAGTAAATTATCCTACGAGCAGTACTTC

j_gene: TRBJ2-7
abundance: many
v_gene: TRBV5-4
d_gene: TRBD2
CDR3aa: CASSLGTSGGAYEQYF
CDR3nt: TGTGCCAGCAGCTTGGGAACTAGCGGGGGGGCCTACGAGCAGTACTTC

j_gene: TRBJ1-2
abundance: many
v_gene: TRBV7-8
d_gene: -
CDR3aa: CASFEGYGYTF
CDR3nt: TGTGCCAGCTTCGAGGGATATGGCTACACCTTC

j_gene: TRBJ1-5
abundance: many
v_gene: TRBV28
d_gene: -
CDR3aa: CASRTSLRRGSSGNQPQHF
CDR3nt: TGTGCCAGCAGGACCTCCCTGAGACGGGGCTCCTCCGGCAATCAGCCCCAGCATTTT

j_gene: TRBJ2-7
abundance: few
v_gene: TRBV6-5
d_gene: -
CDR3aa: CASSTPGDEQYF
CDR3nt: TGTGCCAGCAGCACTCCAGGGGACGAGCAGTACTTC

j_gene: TRBJ1-4
abundance: many
v_gene: TRBV18
d_gene: -
CDR3aa: CASSPLGGTNEKLFF
CDR3nt: TGTGCCAGCTCCCCCCTCGGCGGAACTAATGAAAAACTGTTTTTT

j_gene: TRBJ2-7
abundance: many
v_gene: TRBV6-5
d_gene: -
CDR3aa: CASSYLRGSSYEQYF
CDR3nt: TGTGCCAGCAGTTACCTGAGGGGCAGCTCCTACGAGCAGTACTTC

j_gene: TRBJ1-5
abundance: -
v_gene: TRBV19
d_gene: -
CDR3aa: CASSMQGNQPQHF
CDR3nt: TGTGCCAGTAGTATGCAGGGCAATCAGCCCCAGCATTTT

j_gene: TRBJ1-6
abundance: -
v_gene: TRBV7-9
d_gene: -
CDR3aa: CASSLEGDSPLHF
CDR3nt: TGTGCCAGCAGCTTGGAGGGAGACTCACCCCTCCACTTT

j_gene: TRBJ2-7
abundance: many
v_gene: TRBV7-9
d_gene: -
CDR3aa: CASSLDARGRTYEQYF
CDR3nt: TGTGCCAGCAGCTTGGATGCCAGGGGAAGGACCTACGAGCAGTACTTC